This T cell receptor (beta chain) stems from a study of CD8 T cells in ankylosing spondylitis. One entry per CDR3 protein results from TCRdb running MiXCR on the 5' RACE reads. Here the sample spans 300,000 to 350,000 distinct CDR3 sequences, about 15% being singletons. Germline CDR1 is SGHTA and CDR2 is FQGNSA. V was pared by 4 bases and J by 8 bases, with 14 bases between. This CDR3 contains 14 residues. This receptor was identified in a male donor with ankylosing spondylitis or in good health (not recorded which). The source material was blood, either unsorted or a sorted T cell fraction (not recorded which). V gene TRBV7-2 combines with J gene TRBJ1-4, with D unresolved. CDR3 protein: CASSSGLFNEKLFF. CDR3 DNA: TGTGCCAGCAGCTCCGGACTATTTAACGAAAAACTGTTTTTT.